This TCR beta chain was retrieved from a study of T cells in Graves' hyperthyroidism and ophthalmopathy. On the study more broadly: Peripheral blood samples were taken at initial diagnosis, prior to any treatment.

Study observations and caveats: Most thyroid clonotypes expanded above 0.001 appeared in blood too.

This clonotype was observed at least ten times. Its specificity is not known. RNA transcripts served as the template for amplifying TCR beta CDR3 regions. The HTBI primer set served for first-round RT-PCR of the TCR CDR3. One entry per CDR3 protein results from TCRdb running MiXCR on the multiplex PCR reads. The data show approximately 400,000 distinct CDR3 sequences, approximately 15% seen once. Orbital computed tomography and thyroid ultrasound, together with serum TRAb and thyroxine and clinical symptoms, were used for diagnoses. Predating any ophthalmopathy symptoms, the blood sample was taken at first hyperthyroidism diagnosis. From germline, CDR1 is SGHTA and CDR2 FQGTGA. Trimming stripped 4 bases from V and 0 bases from J, with 9 bases between. This CDR3 comprises 14 residues.

V usage is TRBV7-3 and J usage is TRBJ1-1; D remains unclear. The clonotype originates from a woman younger than 35 with Graves' hyperthyroidism that later progressed to Graves' ophthalmopathy. The sample was blood. CDR3 sequence (DNA): TGTGCCAGCAGCTCTACCTCCTTGAACACTGAAGCTTTCTTT. It is translated as CASSSTSLNTEAFF. The whole variable domain, filled in from reference TRBV7-3 and TRBJ1-1, reads GAGVSQTPSNKVTEKGKYVELRCDPISGHTALYWYRQSLGQGPEFLIYFQGTGAADDSGLPNDRFFAVRPEGSVSTLKIQRTERGDSAVYLCASSSTSLNTEAFFGQGTRLTVV.